Given below is one T cell receptor beta chain in context. This specimen belongs to a study of shared clonotypes between healthy human individuals. The CDR3 has 16 amino acids. Germline-derived CDR1 and CDR2 are MNHNS and SASEGT. V lost 2 bases and J lost 1, with 12 bases in between. Authors' analysis steps: Filtering differed because ImmunoSEQ produced junction-only sequences that carried no quality scores. Method: immunoSEQ multiplex PCR; TCRdb's copy keeps in-frame clones and lacks some. V and J calls and clone size follow that table, whereas D and trimming were derived from the DNA. The sample has about 470,000 clones, about four fifths seen once.

The sequenced sample consisted of PBMCs. This sequence was found in a woman aged 40 to 50 in good health. Some clones in this sample may be carry-over from other donors' samples. The rearrangement joins TRBV6-1 to TRBJ1-5; no clear D. The CDR3 DNA follows: TGTGCCAGCAGTGAAAGCCAGGCTTCAAGCAATCAGCCCCAGCATTTT. This codes for CASSESQASSNQPQHF.